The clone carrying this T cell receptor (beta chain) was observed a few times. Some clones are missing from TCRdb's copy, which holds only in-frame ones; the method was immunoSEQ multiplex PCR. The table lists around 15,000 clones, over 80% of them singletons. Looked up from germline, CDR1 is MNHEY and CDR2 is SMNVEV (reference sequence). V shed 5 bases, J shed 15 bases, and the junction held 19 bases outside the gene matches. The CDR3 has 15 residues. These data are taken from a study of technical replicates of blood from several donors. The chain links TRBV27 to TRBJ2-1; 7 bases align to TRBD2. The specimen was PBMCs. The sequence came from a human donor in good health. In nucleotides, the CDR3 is TGTGCCAGCAGTCCCGGGGCGGGAGCACCCCATTCACGGTTCTTC. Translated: CASSPGAGAPHSRFF.